This T cell receptor (beta chain) was recorded in a study of OX40 agonist ivuxolimab in advanced cancers. The wider study: Three patients, one with hepatocellular carcinoma and two with cutaneous melanoma, achieved partial responses. Broader study findings: At 0.1 to 3.0 mg/kg, CD4+ and CD8+ blood T cells expanded clonally by week 6.

The table came from immunoSEQ multiplex PCR; TCRdb's copy has only in-frame clones and leaves some out. The table includes approximately 63,000 clones, 86% detected once. Comments on this clone: Its antigen is not identified.

The TCR originated in an adult with an advanced solid tumor such as melanoma, head and neck, liver or kidney cancer. The sequenced sample was CD4+ or CD8+ T cells sorted from blood, obtained in a trial of the OX40 agonist ivuxolimab.

CDR3: CASSPRTGPYEQYF. The CDR3 DNA is TGTGCCAGCAGCCCTAGGACAGGGCCCTACGAGCAGTACTTC. V and J are TRBV7-8 and TRBJ2-7, with 8 bases lining up with TRBD1. The CDR3 is made up of 14 amino acids. Germline V CDR1 and CDR2: SGHVS, FQNEAQ. J lost 2 bases, V lost 5 bases, and 5 bases had no gene match.